A single sample is the source of the 4 T cell receptor beta chains below, sequenced in a study of blood T cell repertoires in COVID-19. The table came from immunoSEQ multiplex PCR; TCRdb's copy has only in-frame clones and leaves some out. The profile shows about 270,000 clones, approximately 89% of them singletons. The sequencing input was peripheral blood. The receptor set was obtained from a woman in her fifties or sixties with acute or convalescent COVID-19.

The chain is built from TRBV24-1 and TRBJ2-3; TRBD2 might be the D (6 bases). Trimming took 1 base from V and 2 from J, leaving 15 bases between them. The CDR3 has 17 residues. The V gene's germline CDR1 is KGHDR and CDR2 SFDVKD. The CDR3 DNA follows: TGTGCCACCAGTGATTTCAAAACCGGGACTCTCACAGATACGCAGTATTTT. Its translation is CATSDFKTGTLTDTQYF.

V gene TRBV29-1 combines with J gene TRBJ2-7, with 12 bases fitting TRBD2. After removal of 3 bases from V and 0 bases from J, the junction contained 9 bases not matched to a gene. The CDR3 loop spans 17 amino acids. Germline V gives CDR1 SQVTM, CDR2 ANQGSEA. The CDR3 here is CSVETSGGLSNSYEQYF. The CDR3 nucleotides are TGCAGCGTTGAGACTAGCGGGGGCCTGAGCAACTCCTACGAGCAGTACTTC.

The sample holds one count of this clone. The V gene is TRBV19, the J gene TRBJ2-6; 8 bases are a match to TRBD2. Germline V gene data show CDR1 as LNHDA and CDR2 as SQIVND (reference sequence). J lost 0 bases, V lost 6 bases, and 1 base had no gene match. The CDR3 consists of 15 residues. The CDR3 is CASRSGSSGANVLTF. CDR3 DNA: TGTGCCAGTAGAAGCGGGAGCTCTGGGGCCAACGTCCTGACTTTC.

V is TRBV6-6 and J is TRBJ2-7, with D perhaps TRBD2 (6 bases). Trimming removed 6 bases from V and 6 bases from J, with 21 bases in between. Germline V gives CDR1 MNHNY, CDR2 SVGAGI (reference sequence). The CDR3 spans 15 residues. The CDR3 sequence is CASSSGLSSWAEQYF. For the CDR3, the DNA is TGTGCCAGCAGCTCGGGACTCTCCTCTTGGGCCGAGCAGTACTTC.